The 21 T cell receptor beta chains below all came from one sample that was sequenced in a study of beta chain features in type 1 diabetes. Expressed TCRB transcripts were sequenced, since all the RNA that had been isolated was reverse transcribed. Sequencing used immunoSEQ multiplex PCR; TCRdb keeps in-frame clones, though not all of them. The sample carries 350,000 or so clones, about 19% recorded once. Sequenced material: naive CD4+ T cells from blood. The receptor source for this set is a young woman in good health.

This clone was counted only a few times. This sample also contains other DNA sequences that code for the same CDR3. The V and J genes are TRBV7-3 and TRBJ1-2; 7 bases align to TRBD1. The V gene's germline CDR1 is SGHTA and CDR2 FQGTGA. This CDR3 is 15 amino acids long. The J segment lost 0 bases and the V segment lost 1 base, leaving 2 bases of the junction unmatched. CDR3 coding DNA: TGTGCCAGCAGCTTAAGAGGGGGCGCTAACTATGGCTACACCTTC. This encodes CASSLRGGANYGYTF.

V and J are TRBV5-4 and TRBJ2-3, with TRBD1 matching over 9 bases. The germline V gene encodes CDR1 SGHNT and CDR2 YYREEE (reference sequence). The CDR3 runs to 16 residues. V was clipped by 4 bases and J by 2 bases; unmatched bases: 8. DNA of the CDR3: TGTGCCAGCAGCACTGCCGGGACAGGGATCACAGATACGCAGTATTTT. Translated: CASSTAGTGITDTQYF.

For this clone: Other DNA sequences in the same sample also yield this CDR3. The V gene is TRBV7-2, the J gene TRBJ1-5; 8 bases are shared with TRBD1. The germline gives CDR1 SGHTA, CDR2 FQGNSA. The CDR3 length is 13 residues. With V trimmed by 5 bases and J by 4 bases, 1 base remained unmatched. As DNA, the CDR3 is TGTGCCAGCAGCCGACAGGGGAATCAGCCCCAGCATTTT. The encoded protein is CASSRQGNQPQHF.

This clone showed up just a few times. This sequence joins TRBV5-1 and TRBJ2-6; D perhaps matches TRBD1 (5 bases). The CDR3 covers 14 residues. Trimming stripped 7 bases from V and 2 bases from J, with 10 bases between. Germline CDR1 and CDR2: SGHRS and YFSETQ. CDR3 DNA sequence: TGCGCCAGCGGTAGGGGTACTGGGGCCAACGTCCTGACTTTC. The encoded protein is CASGRGTGANVLTF. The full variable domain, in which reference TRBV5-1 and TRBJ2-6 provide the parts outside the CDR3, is KAGVTQTPRYLIKTRGQQVTLSCSPISGHRSVSWYQQTPGQGLQFLFEYFSETQRNKGNFPGRFSGRQFSNSRSEMNVSTLELGDSALYLCASGRGTGANVLTFGAGSRLTVL.

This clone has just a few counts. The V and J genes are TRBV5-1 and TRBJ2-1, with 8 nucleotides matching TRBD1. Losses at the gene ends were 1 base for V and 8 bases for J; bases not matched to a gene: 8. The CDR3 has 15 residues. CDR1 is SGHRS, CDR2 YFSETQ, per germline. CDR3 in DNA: TGCGCCAGCAGCTTGTCCGGACAGGGAAGACATGAGCAGTTCTTC. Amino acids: CASSLSGQGRHEQFF.

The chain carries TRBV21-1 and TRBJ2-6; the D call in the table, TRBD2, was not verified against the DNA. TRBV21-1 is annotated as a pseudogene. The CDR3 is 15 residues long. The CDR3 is CASSNERAGANVLTF. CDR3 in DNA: TGTGCCAGCAGCAACGAGAGGGCTGGGGCCAACGTCCTGACTTTC.

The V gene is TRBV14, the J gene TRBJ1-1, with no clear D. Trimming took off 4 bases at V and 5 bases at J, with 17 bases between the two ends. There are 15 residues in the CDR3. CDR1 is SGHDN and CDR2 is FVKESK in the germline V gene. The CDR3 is CASSRDPRGGTEAFF. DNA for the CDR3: TGTGCCAGCAGCCGCGACCCCAGAGGAGGGACTGAAGCTTTCTTT.

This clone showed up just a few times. The DNA for the CDR3 is TGTGCCAGTAGCGGACTAGCGGGGGCCTCCTACAATGAGCAGTTCTTC. This sequence encodes CASSGLAGASYNEQFF. V and J are TRBV19 and TRBJ2-1, with 13 bases aligning to TRBD2. The CDR3 sequence is 16 residues long. In germline, CDR1 is LNHDA, CDR2 SQIVND (reference sequence). Losses at the gene ends were 6 bases for V and 0 bases for J; bases not matched to a gene: 2.

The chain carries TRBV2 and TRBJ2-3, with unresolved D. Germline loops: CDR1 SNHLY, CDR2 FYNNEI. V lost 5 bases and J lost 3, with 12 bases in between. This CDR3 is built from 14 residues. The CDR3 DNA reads TGTGCCAGCAGTAGATGGGCAGAGACAGATACGCAGTATTTT. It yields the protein CASSRWAETDTQYF.

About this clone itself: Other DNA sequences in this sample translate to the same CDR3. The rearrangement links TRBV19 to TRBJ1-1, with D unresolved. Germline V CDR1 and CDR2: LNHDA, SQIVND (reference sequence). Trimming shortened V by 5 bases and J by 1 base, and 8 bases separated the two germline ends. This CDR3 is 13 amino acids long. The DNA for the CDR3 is TGTGCCAGTAGTCCCCAGGCGAACACTGAAGCTTTCTTT. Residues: CASSPQANTEAFF. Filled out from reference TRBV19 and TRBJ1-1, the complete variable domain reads DGGITQSPKYLFRKEGQNVTLSCEQNLNHDAMYWYRQDPGQGLRLIYYSQIVNDFQKGDIAEGYSVSREKKESFPLTVTSAQKNPTAFYLCASSPQANTEAFFGQGTRLTVV.

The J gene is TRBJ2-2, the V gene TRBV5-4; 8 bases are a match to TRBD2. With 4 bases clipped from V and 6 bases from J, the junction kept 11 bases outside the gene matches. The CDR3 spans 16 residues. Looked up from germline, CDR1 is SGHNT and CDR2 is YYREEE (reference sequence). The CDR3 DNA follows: TGTGCCAGCAGCCTGAGGACGGGGGGGTTCCCCGGGGAGCTGTTTTTT. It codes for CASSLRTGGFPGELFF.

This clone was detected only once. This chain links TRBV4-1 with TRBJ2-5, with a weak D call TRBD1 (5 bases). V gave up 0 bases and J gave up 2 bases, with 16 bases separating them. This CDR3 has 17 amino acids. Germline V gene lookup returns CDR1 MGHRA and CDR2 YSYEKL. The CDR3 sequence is CASSQDQFRTNQETQYF. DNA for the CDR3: TGCGCCAGCAGCCAAGATCAATTTAGGACAAATCAAGAGACCCAGTACTTC.

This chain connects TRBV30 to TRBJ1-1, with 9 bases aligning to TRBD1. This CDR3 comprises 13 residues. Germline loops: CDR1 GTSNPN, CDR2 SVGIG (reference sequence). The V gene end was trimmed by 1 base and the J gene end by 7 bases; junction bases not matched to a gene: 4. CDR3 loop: CAWSGTGGNEAFF. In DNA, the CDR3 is TGTGCCTGGAGTGGCACAGGGGGCAATGAAGCTTTCTTT. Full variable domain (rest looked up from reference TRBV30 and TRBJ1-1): SQTIHQWPATLVQPVGSPLSLECTVEGTSNPNLYWYRQAAGRGLQLLFYSVGIGQISSEVPQNLSASRPQDRQFILSSKKLLLSDSGFYLCAWSGTGGNEAFFGQGTRLTVV.

In DNA, the CDR3 is TGCAGCGTTGCAGCAGGAAACCAGCCCCAGCATTTT. Encoded protein: CSVAAGNQPQHF. The chain uses TRBV29-1 and TRBJ1-5; D gene ambiguous. V was cut by 4 bases and J by 7 bases, with 11 bases left in between. The CDR3 runs to 12 residues. Germline loops: CDR1 SQVTM, CDR2 ANQGSEA.

The CDR3 DNA follows: TGTGCCATCAGTTCAGTAGGAGCCTCGATGAGAGTTGAGCAGTTCTTC. It specifies CAISSVGASMRVEQFF. The chain couples TRBV10-3 to TRBJ2-1; D gene ambiguous. The ends were cut back, 5 bases at V and 9 bases at J, with 23 bases in the middle. CDR3 length: 16 amino acids. Germline lookup yields CDR1 ENHRY and CDR2 SYGVKD.

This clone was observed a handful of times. The CDR3 is CASSLTGGNYEQYF. The CDR3 DNA reads as TGTGCCAGCAGCTTGACAGGGGGCAACTACGAGCAGTACTTC. The chain carries TRBV7-2 and TRBJ2-7; 10 bases map to TRBD1. Germline lookup yields CDR1 SGHTA and CDR2 FQGNSA. Trimming at V came to 3 bases and at J to 3 bases, leaving 2 bases not matched to a gene. The CDR3 extends over 14 amino acids.

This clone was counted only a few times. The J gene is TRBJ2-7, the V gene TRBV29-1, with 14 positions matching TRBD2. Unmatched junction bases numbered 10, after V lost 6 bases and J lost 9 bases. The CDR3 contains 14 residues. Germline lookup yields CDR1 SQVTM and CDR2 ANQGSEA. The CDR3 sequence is CSVTPGLAGAVQYF. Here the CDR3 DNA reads TGCAGCGTAACTCCGGGACTAGCGGGAGCGGTGCAGTACTTC.

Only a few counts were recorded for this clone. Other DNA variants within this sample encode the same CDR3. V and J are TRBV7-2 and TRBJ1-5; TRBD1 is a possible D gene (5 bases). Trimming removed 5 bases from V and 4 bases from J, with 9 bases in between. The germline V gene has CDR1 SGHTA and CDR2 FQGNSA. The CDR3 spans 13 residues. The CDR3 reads CASSRQGNQPQHF. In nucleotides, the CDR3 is TGTGCCAGCAGCAGGCAGGGAAATCAGCCCCAGCATTTT.

CDR3 region: CASSRQDYEQYF. The CDR3 DNA is TGTGCCAGCAGCCGACAGGATTACGAGCAGTACTTC. The J gene is TRBJ2-7, the V gene TRBV14; TRBD1 might be the D (6 bases). The germline CDR1 and CDR2 sequences are SGHDN and FVKESK. The CDR3 spans 12 residues. The V and J ends lost 4 bases and 4 bases respectively, with 8 bases between them.

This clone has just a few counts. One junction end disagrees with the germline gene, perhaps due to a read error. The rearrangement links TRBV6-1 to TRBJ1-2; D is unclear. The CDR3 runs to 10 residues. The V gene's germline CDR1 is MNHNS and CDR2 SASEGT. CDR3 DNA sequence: TGTGCCAGCAGTGAAATTGGAGGACGCTTC. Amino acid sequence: CASSEIGGRF.

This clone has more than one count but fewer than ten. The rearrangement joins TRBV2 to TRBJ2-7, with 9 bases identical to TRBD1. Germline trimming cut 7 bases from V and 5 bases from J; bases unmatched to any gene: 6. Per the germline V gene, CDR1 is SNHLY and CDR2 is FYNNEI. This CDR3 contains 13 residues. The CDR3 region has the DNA TGTGCCAGCAAATGGGGGACAGGGAACGAGCAGTACTTC. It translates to CASKWGTGNEQYF.